The T cell receptor (beta chain) described here comes from a study of cytotoxic CD8 clonotypes in ibrutinib-treated CLL. This table comes from immunoSEQ multiplex PCR, and its TCRdb copy is limited to in-frame clones, with some not included. In the table there are about 29,000 clones, about 80% of which are singletons. The J segment lost 3 bases and the V segment lost 3 bases, leaving 4 bases of the junction unmatched. Germline assignment: CDR1 SEHNR and CDR2 FQNEAQ (reference sequence). CDR3 length: 15 residues. V is TRBV7-9 and J is TRBJ1-4, with 7 bases lining up with TRBD1. This receptor was identified in a human donor with chronic lymphocytic leukemia. The specimen was PBMCs, collected after 36 months of ibrutinib treatment. CDR3 coding DNA: TGTGCCAGCAGCTTCGGGGACAGCCCTAATGAAAAACTGTTTTTT. Translation: CASSFGDSPNEKLFF.